This TCR beta chain was recorded in a study of molecular identifiers for immune sequencing clone quantification. Background on the study: In replicates, RNA taken from roughly 20,000 or 100,000 naive CD8 cells was divided five ways, and four portions underwent sequencing.

TCRdb reanalysed the PCR reads using MiXCR and keeps one entry per CDR3 protein. This table holds 85,000 to 90,000 distinct CDR3 sequences, approximately 25% found once. Turning to this clonotype: A much larger clone lies one base from this, so it may be a read error.

The sequence derives from a human donor in good health. Some libraries in this study had Jurkat cell RNA spiked in. The specimen sequenced was naive CD8+ T cells from blood, with Jurkat cell RNA spiked in. Specified subset: FACS-sorted CD8+CD4-CCR7+CD45RA+ naive T cells.

The CDR3 sequence is CASSRLPGESYEQYF. As DNA, the CDR3 is TGTGCCAGCAGCCGGTTGCCAGGGGAGAGCTACGAGCAGTACTTC. The chain joins TRBV5-3 to TRBJ2-7; D is possibly TRBD1 (6 bases). TRBV5-3 is recorded as an ORF, its role being uncertain. The CDR3 runs 15 residues. With 8 bases removed from V and 3 bases from J, the gap between germline ends came to 21 bases.